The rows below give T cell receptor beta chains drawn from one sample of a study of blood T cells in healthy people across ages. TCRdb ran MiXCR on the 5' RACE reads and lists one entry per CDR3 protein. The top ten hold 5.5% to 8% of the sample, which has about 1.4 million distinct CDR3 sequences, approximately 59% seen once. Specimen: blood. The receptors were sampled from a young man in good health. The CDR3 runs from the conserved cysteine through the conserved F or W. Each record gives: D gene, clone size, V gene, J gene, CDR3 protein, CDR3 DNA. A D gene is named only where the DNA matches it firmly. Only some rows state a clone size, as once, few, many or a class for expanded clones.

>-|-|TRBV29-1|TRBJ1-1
CSVSWGDTEAFF
TGCAGCGTGTCGTGGGGGGACACTGAAGCTTTCTTT
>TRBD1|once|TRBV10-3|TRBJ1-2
CAIMPDRVLYGYTF
TGTGCCATCATGCCGGACAGGGTACTCTATGGCTACACCTTC
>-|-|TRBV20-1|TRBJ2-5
CSASNNQETQYF
TGCAGTGCATCAAACAACCAAGAGACCCAGTACTTC
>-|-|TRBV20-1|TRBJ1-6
CSASQPRDSPLHF
TGCAGTGCTTCACAGCCCCGGGATTCACCCCTCCACTTT
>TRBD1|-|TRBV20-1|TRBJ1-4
CSAISGGLVNEKLFF
TGCAGTGCTATATCAGGGGGCCTGGTTAATGAAAAACTGTTTTTT
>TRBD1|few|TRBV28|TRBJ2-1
CASSLRRDRGGNEQFF
TGTGCCAGCAGTCTCCGCCGGGACAGGGGGGGCAATGAGCAGTTCTTC
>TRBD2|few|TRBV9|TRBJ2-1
CASSRLAGGQNSYNEQFF
TGTGCCAGCAGCCGACTAGCGGGGGGGCAAAACTCCTACAATGAGCAGTTCTTC
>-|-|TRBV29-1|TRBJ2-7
CSVEYGFSDEQYF
TGCAGCGTTGAATACGGGTTTAGCGACGAGCAGTACTTC
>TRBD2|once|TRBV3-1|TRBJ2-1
CASSHPIGESSGYYNEQFF
TGTGCCAGCAGCCATCCTATAGGGGAATCTAGCGGATACTACAATGAGCAGTTCTTC
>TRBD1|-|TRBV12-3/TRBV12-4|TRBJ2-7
CASSRQGQKSYEQYF
TGTGCCAGCAGTAGACAGGGACAAAAATCCTACGAGCAGTACTTC
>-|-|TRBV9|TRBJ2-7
CASSVVDGGEGQYF
TGTGCCAGCAGCGTAGTCGACGGGGGCGAGGGGCAGTACTTC
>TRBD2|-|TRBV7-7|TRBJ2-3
CASSWRGDLTDTQYF
TGTGCCAGCAGCTGGCGGGGGGACCTCACAGATACGCAGTATTTT
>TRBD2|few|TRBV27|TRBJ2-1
CASSLLGTSGGGGYNEQFF
TGTGCCAGCAGTTTACTCGGGACTAGCGGGGGGGGAGGTTACAATGAGCAGTTCTTC
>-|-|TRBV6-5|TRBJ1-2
CASSPTTENYGYTF
TGCGCCAGCAGTCCTACGACAGAGAACTATGGCTACACCTTC
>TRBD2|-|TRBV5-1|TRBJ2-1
CASSLVSGRTGEQFF
TGCGCCAGCAGCTTGGTAAGCGGGAGGACCGGTGAGCAGTTCTTC
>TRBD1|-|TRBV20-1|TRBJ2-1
CSARDDRGRGNEQFF
TGCAGTGCTAGAGACGACAGGGGGCGGGGGAATGAGCAGTTCTTC
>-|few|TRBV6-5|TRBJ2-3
CASSSDRRGTDTQYF
TGTGCCAGCAGTTCGGATCGTCGGGGAACAGATACGCAGTATTTT
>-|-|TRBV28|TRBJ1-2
CASSREGHYGYTF
TGTGCCAGCAGCCGAGAGGGTCACTATGGCTACACCTTC
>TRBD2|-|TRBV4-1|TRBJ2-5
CASSPTSGIRETQYF
TGCGCCAGCAGCCCGACTAGCGGGATCCGAGAGACCCAGTACTTC
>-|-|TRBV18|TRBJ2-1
CASSQYQETQFF
TGTGCCAGCTCGCAGTACCAAGAGACCCAGTTCTTC
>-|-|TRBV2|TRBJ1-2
CASSAAGYGYTF
TGTGCCAGCAGTGCAGCGGGCTATGGCTACACCTTC
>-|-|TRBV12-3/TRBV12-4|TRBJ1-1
CASSPDPDPEAFF
TGTGCCAGCAGCCCAGACCCAGACCCTGAAGCTTTCTTT
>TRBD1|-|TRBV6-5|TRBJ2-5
CASTSRDRQETQYF
TGTGCCAGCACCTCCCGGGACAGGCAAGAGACCCAGTACTTC
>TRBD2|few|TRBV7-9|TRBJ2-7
CASSLTSGRTYEQYF
TGTGCCAGCAGCTTAACTAGCGGGAGAACCTACGAGCAGTACTTC
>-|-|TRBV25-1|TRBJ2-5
CASSEFGGDETQYF
TGTGCCAGCAGTGAGTTTGGCGGCGATGAGACCCAGTACTTC
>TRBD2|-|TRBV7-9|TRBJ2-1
CASSIFIFLSGRAPYNEQFF
TGTGCCAGCAGCATCTTTATATTTTTGAGCGGGAGGGCCCCCTACAATGAGCAGTTCTTC
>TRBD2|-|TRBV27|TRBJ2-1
CASSLGRTSGYNEQFF
TGTGCCAGCAGTTTAGGGAGGACTAGCGGTTACAATGAGCAGTTCTTC
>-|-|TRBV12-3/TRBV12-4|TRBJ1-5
CASSGGGASNQPQHF
TGTGCCAGCAGTGGCGGTGGGGCTAGTAATCAGCCCCAGCATTTT
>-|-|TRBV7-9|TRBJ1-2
CASRSTGQFNYGYTF
TGTGCCAGCAGGTCCACCGGACAGTTTAACTATGGCTACACCTTC
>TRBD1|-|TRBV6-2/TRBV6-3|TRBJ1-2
CASRTPTPGQDFGYTF
TGTGCCAGCAGGACTCCTACTCCGGGACAGGATTTTGGCTACACCTTC